Presented here are 30 T cell receptor beta chains from one specimen sequenced in a study of T cells in Graves' hyperthyroidism and ophthalmopathy. RNA transcripts provided the source from which TCR beta CDR3 regions were amplified. TCR CDR3 underwent first-round RT-PCR with the HTBI primer set. TCRdb processed the multiplex PCR reads anew with MiXCR; each CDR3 protein has one entry. This sample yields roughly 290,000 distinct CDR3 sequences, of which about 17% are seen a single time; around 61% belongs to the top ten. Sequencing was carried out using blood. Source of these receptors: a woman aged 55-75 years with Graves' ophthalmopathy.

This clonotype was seen repeatedly, ten times or more. The rearrangement links TRBV4-3 to TRBJ2-1; possible D gene TRBD1, 5 bases. V lost 2 bases and J 5 bases, leaving 13 bases between the germline ends. The CDR3 spans 15 residues. Germline CDR1 and CDR2: LGHNA and YSLEER. This CDR3 reads CASSQLGPGNNEQFF. CDR3 bases: TGCGCCAGCAGCCAACTGGGCCCAGGGAACAATGAGCAGTTCTTC.

This chain connects TRBV6-1 to TRBJ2-2, with 10 bases lining up with TRBD2. This CDR3 region has 13 residues. The germline V gene has CDR1 MNHNS and CDR2 SASEGT. The ends lost 8 bases at V and 7 bases at J; junction bases unmatched: 4. Here the CDR3 reads CASVLAGVGELFF. Written as DNA, the CDR3 is TGTGCCAGCGTGCTAGCGGGAGTCGGGGAGCTGTTTTTT.

The V and J genes are TRBV4-2 and TRBJ1-4; the match to TRBD1 covers 9 bases. Germline assignment: CDR1 LGHNA and CDR2 YNFKEQ. The CDR3 extends over 18 amino acids. V shed 0 bases and J 7 bases; nucleotides not matched to a gene: 12. CDR3 in amino acids: CASSQDSGLRQGGEKLFF. The CDR3 bases are TGTGCCAGCAGCCAAGATTCGGGACTCAGACAGGGGGGTGAAAAACTGTTTTTT.

J is TRBJ1-5 and V is TRBV30, with TRBD1 identical over 7 bases. Trimming at V came to 1 base and at J to 2 bases, leaving 5 bases not matched to a gene. CDR1 GTSNPN and CDR2 SVGIG come from the germline V gene (reference sequence). This CDR3 region has 15 residues. CDR3 DNA sequence: TGTGCCTGGAGTGCCAACAGGGGTGGCAATCAGCCCCAGCATTTT. Its translation is CAWSANRGGNQPQHF.

The count of this clonotype is one. The V call is TRBV5-1, the J call TRBJ1-5; D gene uncertain. Looked up from germline, CDR1 is SGHRS and CDR2 is YFSETQ. Between the trimmed V and J ends, which lost 6 bases and 0 bases, there was a span of 10 bases. CDR3 length: 14 residues. CDR3 in DNA: TGCGCCAGCACCTTAGACCTTAGCAATCAGCCCCAGCATTTT. This translates into CASTLDLSNQPQHF.

J is TRBJ2-3 and V is TRBV7-3, with a tentative D call TRBD1 (5 bases). The germline CDR1 and CDR2 sequences are SGHTA and FQGTGA. The CDR3 is 14 amino acids. Trimming cost V 2 bases and J 4 bases, with 10 bases left between them. The CDR3 reads CASSLSSGSDTQYF. DNA of the CDR3: TGTGCCAGCAGCTTATCATCAGGGTCAGATACGCAGTATTTT.

In regard to this clonotype: Given a much more abundant clone one base away, this may be a read error. This rearrangement joins TRBV6-5 to TRBJ2-3; the D gene could be TRBD1 or TRBD2 (5 bases each). CDR1 and CDR2 from the germline V gene are MNHEY and SVGAGI. The CDR3 covers 15 residues. The CDR3: CASSYSGVHTDTRYF. The CDR3 DNA is TGTGCCAGCAGTTACTCGGGGGTGCACACAGATACGCGGTATTTT.

This clonotype showed up many times. V usage is TRBV13 and J usage is TRBJ1-6; D not resolved. The germline CDR1 and CDR2 sequences are PRHDT and FYEKMQ (reference sequence). The CDR3 length is 13 residues. V was trimmed by 6 bases and J by 14 bases, leaving 17 bases between them. CDR3 loop: CASSPRQFVTLHF. In DNA form, the CDR3 reads TGTGCCAGCAGTCCTCGGCAGTTTGTCACCCTCCACTTT. Using reference TRBV13 and TRBJ1-6 for the parts outside the CDR3, the full variable domain is AAGVIQSPRHLIKEKRETATLKCYPIPRHDTVYWYQQGPGQDPQFLISFYEKMQSDKGSIPDRFSAQQFSDYHSELNMSSLELGDSALYFCASSPRQFVTLHFGNGTRLTVT.

This clonotype was counted ten times or more. The V call is TRBV5-1, the J call TRBJ2-1; 7 nucleotides line up with TRBD2. This CDR3 is built from 17 residues. J gave up 5 bases and V 0 bases, and 11 bases lay outside the gene matches. Looked up from germline, CDR1 is SGHRS and CDR2 is YFSETQ. In nucleotides, the CDR3 is TGCGCCAGCAGCTTGGGATATGTTGGCGGGGGAGACAATGAGCAGTTCTTC. This sequence encodes CASSLGYVGGGDNEQFF.

With respect to this clonotype: This clone may be a read error of a much larger clone one base away. The V and J genes are TRBV10-3 and TRBJ2-7; D call uncertain. The V end was cut by 4 bases, the J end by 6 bases, with 7 bases between. The CDR3 is 11 amino acids. CDR1 is ENHRY and CDR2 is SYGVKD in the germline V gene. CDR3 amino acids: CAISVPGEQYF. For the CDR3, the DNA is TGTGCCATCAGTGTCCCCGGCGAGCAGTACTTC.

This clonotype turned up a few times. This chain uses TRBV29-1 with TRBJ2-6; unclear D gene. This CDR3 contains 12 residues. Trimming took off 5 bases at V and 0 bases at J, with 2 bases between the two ends. Germline V gene data show CDR1 as SQVTM and CDR2 as ANQGSEA. CDR3 loop: CSVLSGANVLTF. The CDR3 nucleotides are TGCAGCGTTCTCTCTGGGGCCAACGTCCTGACTTTC.

This clonotype was recorded a few times. This rearrangement joins TRBV14 to TRBJ1-2; unclear D gene. The CDR3 consists of 13 residues. CDR1 and CDR2 (germline): SGHDN, FVKESK. V shed 4 bases and J shed 4 bases, with 10 bases lying between them. CDR3 residues: CASSREATYGYTF. In DNA, the CDR3 is TGTGCCAGCAGCCGGGAGGCGACCTATGGCTACACCTTC.

The CDR3 reads CASSRIAATDTQYF. The CDR3 DNA is TGTGCCAGCTCGCGAATAGCGGCCACAGATACGCAGTATTTT. This rearrangement joins TRBV27 to TRBJ2-3; tentatively, D is TRBD2 (6 bases). V lost 8 bases to trimming and J lost 2 bases, with 14 bases between them. This CDR3 is 14 amino acids long. Germline V gene sequence: CDR1 MNHEY, CDR2 SMNVEV (reference sequence).

This clonotype was observed a few times. This chain uses TRBV6-4 with TRBJ2-2, with 8 nucleotides matching TRBD2. Germline V gene lookup returns CDR1 MRHNA and CDR2 SNTAGT. With V trimmed by 4 bases and J by 0 bases, 13 bases remained unmatched. This CDR3 is built from 19 residues. The CDR3 loop reads CASSVTYQREKANTGELFF. The CDR3 nucleotides are TGTGCCAGCAGTGTTACGTACCAGCGGGAGAAAGCGAACACCGGGGAGCTGTTTTTT.

In this sample, this clonotype turned up many times. The V gene is TRBV20-1, the J gene TRBJ2-5, with 7 positions matching TRBD1. Germline CDR1 and CDR2: DFQATT and SNEGSKA (reference sequence). J gave up 5 bases and V 0 bases, and 6 bases lay outside the gene matches. The CDR3 has 14 residues. The CDR3 DNA sequence: TGCAGTGCTAGAGATCGGGTACAGGGGGAGACCCAGTACTTC. Its protein product is CSARDRVQGETQYF.

This clonotype was observed many times. The chain joins TRBV27 to TRBJ2-1, with 9 positions matching TRBD2. V shed 0 bases and J 4 bases; nucleotides not matched to a gene: 13. This CDR3 region has 19 residues. CDR1 is MNHEY, CDR2 SMNVEV, per germline (reference sequence). In nucleotides, the CDR3 is TGTGCCAGCAGTTTATCTTCTTGGGGGGGTACTAGCGGGTACAATGAGCAGTTCTTC. It translates to CASSLSSWGGTSGYNEQFF.

J is TRBJ2-2 and V is TRBV19, with 11 bases identical to TRBD2. Germline V gene sequence: CDR1 LNHDA, CDR2 SQIVND (reference sequence). V trimming: 4 bases; J trimming: 7 bases; junction bases outside the gene matches: 8. The CDR3 runs 16 residues. The CDR3 sequence is CASSKTSGIFFGELFF. In nucleotides, the CDR3 is TGTGCCAGTAGTAAGACTAGCGGGATCTTCTTCGGGGAGCTGTTTTTT.

This clonotype came up many times. The gene calls are TRBV5-5 and TRBJ1-1; maybe TRBD1 (6 bases). V was trimmed by 2 bases and J by 3 bases, leaving 11 bases between them. Germline-derived CDR1 and CDR2 are SGHKS and YYEKEE (reference sequence). CDR3 length: 14 residues. CDR3 protein: CASSLRGWDTEAFF. The CDR3 DNA follows: TGTGCCAGCAGCTTAAGGGGGTGGGACACTGAAGCTTTCTTT. The whole variable domain, filled in from reference TRBV5-5 and TRBJ1-1, reads DAGVTQSPTHLIKTRGQQVTLRCSPISGHKSVSWYQQVLGQGPQFIFQYYEKEERGRGNFPDRFSARQFPNYSSELNVNALLLGDSALYLCASSLRGWDTEAFFGQGTRLTVV.

The table lists this clonotype with many counts. The chain recombines TRBV20-1 with TRBJ2-5, with TRBD2 matching 12 bases. Germline V gene data show CDR1 as DFQATT and CDR2 as SNEGSKA (reference sequence). The trim removed 0 bases at V and 6 bases at J, leaving 8 bases unmatched. The length of the CDR3 is 16 residues. The CDR3 nucleotides read TGCAGTGCTAGAGATACCCTAGCGGGAGGGGGACAGACCCAGTACTTC. Translation gives CSARDTLAGGGQTQYF.

This clonotype was seen more than once but under ten times. The chain couples TRBV29-1 to TRBJ1-4, with 11 bases matching TRBD1. V was clipped by 5 bases and J by 6 bases; unmatched bases: 5. The CDR3 has 14 residues. Germline lookup yields CDR1 SQVTM and CDR2 ANQGSEA. As DNA, the CDR3 is TGCAGCGTTATGCCGGGACAGGGGGATGAAAAACTGTTTTTT. This translates into CSVMPGQGDEKLFF.

The chain joins TRBV10-3 to TRBJ2-5; 10 bases match TRBD2. The CDR3 consists of 14 residues. The ends lost 5 bases at V and 4 bases at J; junction bases unmatched: 4. The germline gives CDR1 ENHRY, CDR2 SYGVKD. The CDR3 coding sequence is TGTGCCATCAGTAGCGGGGGGGTCGGAGAGACCCAGTACTTC. Residues: CAISSGGVGETQYF.

In its sample, this clonotype was seen a few times. The chain recombines TRBV6-5 with TRBJ1-1; the D gene is possibly TRBD1 (5 bases). CDR1 is MNHEY, CDR2 SVGAGI, per germline. The CDR3 is 13 amino acids. The V end lost 2 bases, the J end lost 11 bases, and 15 bases lay between the germline ends. CDR3 sequence (DNA): TGTGCCAGCAGTTACGCTGAGCAGGGCCGGGCTTTCTTT. Its protein is CASSYAEQGRAFF.

This clonotype has a count of ten or more. This chain joins TRBV28 and TRBJ1-4; D unresolved. The CDR3 loop spans 14 amino acids. The germline V and J ends were trimmed by 3 bases and 1 base, with 6 bases remaining between them. The germline V gene has CDR1 MDHEN and CDR2 SYDVKM. The CDR3 sequence is CASSFVLTNEKLFF. In DNA, the CDR3 is TGTGCCAGCAGTTTTGTTCTAACTAATGAAAAACTGTTTTTT.

CDR3 DNA: TGCGCCAGCAGCATACTCATGGACAGCTTGGCCCACGAGACCCAGTACTTC. Its protein is CASSILMDSLAHETQYF. The chain joins TRBV10-1 to TRBJ2-5, with a possible D match to TRBD1 (6 bases). The CDR3 has 17 residues. V lost 6 bases to trimming and J lost 5 bases, with 25 bases between them. Per germline, CDR1 WNHNN and CDR2 SYGVQD (reference sequence).

The sample holds a few counts of this clonotype. The chain employs TRBV3-1 and TRBJ2-1; 8 bases match TRBD1. The CDR3 is 16 residues long. Trimming cost V 0 bases and J 7 bases; bases outside gene matches: 8. Germline assignment: CDR1 LGHDT and CDR2 YNNKEL (reference sequence). The DNA for the CDR3 is TGTGCCAGCAGCCAAGACGTCCCCAGGGGGCTAAATGAGCAGTTCTTC. It translates to CASSQDVPRGLNEQFF.

V gene TRBV4-1 combines with J gene TRBJ2-7; 7 bases agree with TRBD1. Germline V gene data show CDR1 as MGHRA and CDR2 as YSYEKL. This CDR3 region has 15 residues. V dropped 0 bases and J dropped 6; count of bases not matched to a gene: 8. CDR3 DNA sequence: TGCGCCAGCAGCCAAGATTTCTTTCCAGGGGGCGAGCAGTACTTC. The encoded protein is CASSQDFFPGGEQYF.

V gene TRBV7-3 combines with J gene TRBJ2-1; no definite D call. Germline V gives CDR1 SGHTA, CDR2 FQGTGA. V lost 3 bases and J lost 6, with 9 bases in between. CDR3 size: 13 residues. CDR3 nucleotide sequence: TGTGCCAGCAGCTTGTGGGTGGGCAATGAGCAGTTCTTC. Protein: CASSLWVGNEQFF.

This clonotype was seen many times. The CDR3 coding sequence is TGTGCCAGCAGCCTCCAGCGGGATTCCTACGAGCAGTACTTC. Protein sequence: CASSLQRDSYEQYF. The chain recombines TRBV3-1 with TRBJ2-7; 7 nucleotides line up with TRBD2. The J segment lost 1 base and the V segment lost 4 bases, leaving 4 bases of the junction unmatched. Germline-derived CDR1 and CDR2 are LGHDT and YNNKEL (reference sequence). The CDR3 contains 14 residues.

This clonotype was seen a handful of times. J is TRBJ2-7 and V is TRBV9, with D possibly matching TRBD1 (6 bases). Trimming took 3 bases from V and 5 from J, leaving 15 bases between them. The CDR3 has 14 amino acids. Germline CDR1 reads SGDLS; CDR2 reads YYNGEE. The chain's CDR3 is CASSGGQPSDEQYF. The CDR3 bases are TGTGCCAGCAGCGGGGGACAACCGAGCGACGAGCAGTACTTC.

This clonotype was detected many times. The V and J genes are TRBV7-3 and TRBJ2-3; TRBD2 matches at 9 bases. Looked up from germline, CDR1 is SGHTA and CDR2 is FQGTGA. This CDR3 region has 20 residues. V lost 5 bases, J lost 0 bases, and 18 bases stayed unmatched. The CDR3 DNA follows: TGTGCCAGCAGCGTCGCAGGTCCAGGGGCTAGCGGGGCTAGCACAGATACGCAGTATTTT. Translation: CASSVAGPGASGASTDTQYF.